This TCR beta chain was obtained from a study of blood T cell repertoires in COVID-19. As for the study in general: In each case, the material was cDNA or gDNA derived from T cells, B-cell-depleted T cells, or PBMCs.

TCRdb keeps only in-frame clones here, not all; method: immunoSEQ multiplex PCR. This table holds 200,000 to 300,000 clones, around nine tenths found once. There are 16 residues in the CDR3. Germline V gives CDR1 LGHDT, CDR2 YNNKEL (reference sequence). Trimming shortened V by 0 bases and J by 2 bases, and 11 bases separated the two germline ends. Sequenced sample: peripheral blood. The genes are TRBV3-1 (or the pseudogene TRBV3-2) and TRBJ1-5, with D tentatively TRBD1 (6 bases). The source is a man in his thirties or forties with active or convalescent COVID-19. CDR3 residues: CASSQDSRGGNQPQHF. CDR3 DNA: TGTGCCAGCAGCCAAGATTCCAGGGGAGGCAATCAGCCCCAGCATTTT.